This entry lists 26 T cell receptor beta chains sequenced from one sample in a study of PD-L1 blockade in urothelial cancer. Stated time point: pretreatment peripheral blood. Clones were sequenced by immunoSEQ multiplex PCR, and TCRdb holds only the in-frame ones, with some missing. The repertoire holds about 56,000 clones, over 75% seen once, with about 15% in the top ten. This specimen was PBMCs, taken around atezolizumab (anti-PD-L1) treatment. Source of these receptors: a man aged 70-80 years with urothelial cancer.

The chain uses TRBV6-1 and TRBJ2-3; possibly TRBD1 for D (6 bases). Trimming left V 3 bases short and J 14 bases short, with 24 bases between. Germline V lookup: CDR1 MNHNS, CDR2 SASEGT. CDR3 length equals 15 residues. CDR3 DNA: TGTGCCAGCAGTGAGGCCGGGACACCCGAAGTAAACGCGTATTTT. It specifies CASSEAGTPEVNAYF.

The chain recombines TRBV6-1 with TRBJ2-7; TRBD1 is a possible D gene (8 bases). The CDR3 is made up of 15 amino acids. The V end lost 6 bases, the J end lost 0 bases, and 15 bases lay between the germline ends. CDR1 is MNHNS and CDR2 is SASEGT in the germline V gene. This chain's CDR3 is CASRGGTGLSYEQYF. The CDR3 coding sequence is TGTGCCAGCAGGGGGGGGACAGGTCTCTCCTACGAGCAGTACTTC.

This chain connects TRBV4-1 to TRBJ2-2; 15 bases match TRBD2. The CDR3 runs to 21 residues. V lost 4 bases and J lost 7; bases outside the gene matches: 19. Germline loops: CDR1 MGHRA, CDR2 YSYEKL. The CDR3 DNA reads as TGCGCCAGCAGCCCGGGGCTCCTCCGGACTAGCGGGAGGGCCGGGAACGGGGAGCTGTTTTTT. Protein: CASSPGLLRTSGRAGNGELFF.

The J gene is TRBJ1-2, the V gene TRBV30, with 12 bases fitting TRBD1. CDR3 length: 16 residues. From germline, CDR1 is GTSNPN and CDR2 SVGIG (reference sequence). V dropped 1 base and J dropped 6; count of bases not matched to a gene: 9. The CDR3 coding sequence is TGTGCCTGGAGTGGAGAGGAGGGGGACAGGGGGCATGGCTACACCTTC. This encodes CAWSGEEGDRGHGYTF.

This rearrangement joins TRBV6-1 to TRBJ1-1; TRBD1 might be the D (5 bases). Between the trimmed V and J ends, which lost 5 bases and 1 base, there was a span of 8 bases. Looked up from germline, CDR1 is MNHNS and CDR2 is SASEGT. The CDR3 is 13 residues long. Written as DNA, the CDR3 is TGTGCCAGCAGTCCGACAGAGAACACTGAAGCTTTCTTT. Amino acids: CASSPTENTEAFF.

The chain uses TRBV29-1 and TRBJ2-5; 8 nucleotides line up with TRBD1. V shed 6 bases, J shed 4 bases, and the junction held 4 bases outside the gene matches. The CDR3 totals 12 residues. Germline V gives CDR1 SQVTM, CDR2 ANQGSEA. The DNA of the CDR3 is TGCAGCGTGGGGACAGGTGGAGAGACCCAGTACTTC. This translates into CSVGTGGETQYF.

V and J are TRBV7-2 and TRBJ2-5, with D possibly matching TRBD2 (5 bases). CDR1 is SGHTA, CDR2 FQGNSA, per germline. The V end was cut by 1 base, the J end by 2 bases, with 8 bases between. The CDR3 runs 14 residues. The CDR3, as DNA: TGTGCCAGCAGCTTAGGAGGGTTGCAAGAGACCCAGTACTTC. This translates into CASSLGGLQETQYF. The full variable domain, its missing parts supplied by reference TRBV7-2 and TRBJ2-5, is GAGVSQSPSNKVTEKGKDVELRCDPISGHTALYWYRQSLGQGLEFLIYFQGNSAPDKSGLPSDRFSAERTGGSVSTLTIQRTQQEDSAVYLCASSLGGLQETQYFGPGTRLLVL.

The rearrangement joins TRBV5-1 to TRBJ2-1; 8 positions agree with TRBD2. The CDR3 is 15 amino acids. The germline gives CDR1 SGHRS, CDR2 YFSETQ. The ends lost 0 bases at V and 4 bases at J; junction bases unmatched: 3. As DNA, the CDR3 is TGCGCCAGCAGCTTGGGGACTAGCTGGTACAATGAGCAGTTCTTC. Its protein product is CASSLGTSWYNEQFF.

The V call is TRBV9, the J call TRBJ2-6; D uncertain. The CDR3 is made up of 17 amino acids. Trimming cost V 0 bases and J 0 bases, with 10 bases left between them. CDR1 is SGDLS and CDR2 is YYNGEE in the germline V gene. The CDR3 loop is CASSVASQSSGANVLTF. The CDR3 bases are TGTGCCAGCAGCGTAGCGAGCCAAAGCTCTGGGGCCAACGTCCTGACTTTC.

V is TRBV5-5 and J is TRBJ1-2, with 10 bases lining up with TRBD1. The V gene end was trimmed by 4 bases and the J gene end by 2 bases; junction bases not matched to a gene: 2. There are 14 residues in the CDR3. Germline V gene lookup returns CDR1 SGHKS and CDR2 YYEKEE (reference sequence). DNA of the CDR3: TGTGCCAGCAGCCCGGGACAGGGGAACTATGGCTACACCTTC. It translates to CASSPGQGNYGYTF.

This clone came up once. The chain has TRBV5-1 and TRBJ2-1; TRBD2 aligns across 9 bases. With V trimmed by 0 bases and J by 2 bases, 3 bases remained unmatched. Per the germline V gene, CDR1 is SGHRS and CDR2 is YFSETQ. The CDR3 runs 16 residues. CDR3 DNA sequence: TGCGCCAGCAGCTTGGGACTAGCGGCTACCTACAATGAGCAGTTCTTC. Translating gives CASSLGLAATYNEQFF.

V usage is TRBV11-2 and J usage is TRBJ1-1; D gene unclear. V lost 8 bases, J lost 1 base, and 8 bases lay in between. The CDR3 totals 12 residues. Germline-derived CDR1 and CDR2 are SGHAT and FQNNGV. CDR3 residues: CASCPENTEAFF. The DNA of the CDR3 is TGTGCCAGCTGTCCAGAGAACACTGAAGCTTTCTTT.

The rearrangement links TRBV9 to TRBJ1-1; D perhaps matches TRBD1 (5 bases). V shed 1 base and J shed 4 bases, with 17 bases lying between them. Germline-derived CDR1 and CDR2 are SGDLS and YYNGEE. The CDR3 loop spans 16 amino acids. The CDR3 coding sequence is TGTGCCAGCAGCGTAAGTCCCTGGGGAGGGACCACTGAAGCTTTCTTT. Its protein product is CASSVSPWGGTTEAFF. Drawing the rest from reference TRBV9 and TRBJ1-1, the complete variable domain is DSGVTQTPKHLITATGQRVTLRCSPRSGDLSVYWYQQSLDQGLQFLIQYYNGEERAKGNILERFSAQQFPDLHSELNLSSLELGDSALYFCASSVSPWGGTTEAFFGQGTRLTVV.

In nucleotides, the CDR3 is TGTGCCACCAGCATTTCGACTAAACAAGCCGACACCATATATTTT. Its translation is CATSISTKQADTIYF. The chain joins TRBV15 to TRBJ1-3; unclear D gene. Trimming pared 4 bases from V and 8 bases from J, leaving 18 bases between. Germline loops: CDR1 LNHNV, CDR2 YYDKDF (reference sequence). The CDR3 sequence is 15 residues long.

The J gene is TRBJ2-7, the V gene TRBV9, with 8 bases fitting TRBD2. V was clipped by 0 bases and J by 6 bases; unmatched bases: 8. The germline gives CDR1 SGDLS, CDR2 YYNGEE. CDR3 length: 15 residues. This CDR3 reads CASSVGSGGPVEQYF. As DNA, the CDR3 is TGTGCCAGCAGCGTAGGGTCGGGAGGGCCGGTCGAGCAGTACTTC.

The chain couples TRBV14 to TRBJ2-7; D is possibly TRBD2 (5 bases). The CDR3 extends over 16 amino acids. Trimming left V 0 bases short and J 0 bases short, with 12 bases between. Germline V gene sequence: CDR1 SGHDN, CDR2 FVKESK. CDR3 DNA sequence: TGTGCCAGCAGCCAAGAACGAGGGTGGAGCTCCTACGAGCAGTACTTC. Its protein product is CASSQERGWSSYEQYF.

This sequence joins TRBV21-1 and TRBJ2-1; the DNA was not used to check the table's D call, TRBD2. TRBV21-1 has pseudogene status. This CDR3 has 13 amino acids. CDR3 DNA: TGTGCCAGCAGCAAAGCGCTCGGGTCTGAGCAGTTCTTC. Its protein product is CASSKALGSEQFF.

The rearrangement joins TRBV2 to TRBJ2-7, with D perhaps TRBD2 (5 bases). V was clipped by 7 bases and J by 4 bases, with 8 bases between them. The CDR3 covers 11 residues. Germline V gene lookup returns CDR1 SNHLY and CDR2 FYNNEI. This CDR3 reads CASTGKYEQYF. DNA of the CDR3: TGTGCCAGCACGGGGAAATACGAGCAGTACTTC.

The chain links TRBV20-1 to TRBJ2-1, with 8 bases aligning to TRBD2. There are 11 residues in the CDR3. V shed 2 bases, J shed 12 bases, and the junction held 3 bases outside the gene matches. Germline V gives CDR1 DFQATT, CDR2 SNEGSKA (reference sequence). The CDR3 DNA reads TGCAGTGCTAGAAGTCTAGCGGGGCAGTTCTTC. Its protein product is CSARSLAGQFF.

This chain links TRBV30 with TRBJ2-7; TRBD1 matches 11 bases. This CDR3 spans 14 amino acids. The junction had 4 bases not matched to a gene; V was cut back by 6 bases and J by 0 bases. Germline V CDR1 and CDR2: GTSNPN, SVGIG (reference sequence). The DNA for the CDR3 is TGTGCCTGTTTTGGACAGGGGGCCTCCTACGAGCAGTACTTC. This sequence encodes CACFGQGASYEQYF. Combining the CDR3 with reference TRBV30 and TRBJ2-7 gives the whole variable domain SQTIHQWPATLVQPVGSPLSLECTVEGTSNPNLYWYRQAAGRGLQLLFYSVGIGQISSEVPQNLSASRPQDRQFILSSKKLLLSDSGFYLCACFGQGASYEQYFGPGTRLTVT.

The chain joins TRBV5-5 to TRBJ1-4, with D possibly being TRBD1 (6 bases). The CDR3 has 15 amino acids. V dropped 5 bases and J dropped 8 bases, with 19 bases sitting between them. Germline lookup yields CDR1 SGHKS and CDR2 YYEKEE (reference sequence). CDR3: CASRRLGGEGEKLFF. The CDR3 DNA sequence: TGTGCCAGCAGGAGACTTGGGGGCGAAGGAGAAAAACTGTTTTTT.

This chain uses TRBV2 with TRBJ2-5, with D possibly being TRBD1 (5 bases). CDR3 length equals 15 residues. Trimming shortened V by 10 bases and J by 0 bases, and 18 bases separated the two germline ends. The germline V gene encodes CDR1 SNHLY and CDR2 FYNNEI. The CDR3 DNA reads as TGTGCCACTCAGGGCTGGGTCGAGTACCAAGAGACCCAGTACTTC. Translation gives CATQGWVEYQETQYF.

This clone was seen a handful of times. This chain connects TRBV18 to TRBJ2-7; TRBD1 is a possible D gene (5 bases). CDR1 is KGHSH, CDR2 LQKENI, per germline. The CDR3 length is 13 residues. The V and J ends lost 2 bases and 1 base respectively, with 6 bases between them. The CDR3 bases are TGTGCCAGCTCACCAGACAGATCCTACGAGCAGTACTTC. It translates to CASSPDRSYEQYF.

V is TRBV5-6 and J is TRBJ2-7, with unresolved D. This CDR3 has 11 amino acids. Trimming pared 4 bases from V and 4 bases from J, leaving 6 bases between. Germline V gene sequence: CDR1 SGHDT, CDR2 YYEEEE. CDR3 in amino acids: CASSENYEQYF. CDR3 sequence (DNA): TGTGCCAGCAGCGAGAATTACGAGCAGTACTTC.

CDR3 region: CASSLVIGGAVNTEAFF. The CDR3 DNA reads as TGTGCCAGCAGCTTAGTGATTGGGGGGGCCGTGAACACTGAAGCTTTCTTT. The rearrangement links TRBV7-6 to TRBJ1-1, with D maybe TRBD1 (6 bases). Trimming took off 1 base at V and 0 bases at J, with 15 bases between the two ends. Germline CDR1 and CDR2: SGHVS and FNYEAQ. The CDR3 is 17 residues long. Combining the CDR3 with reference TRBV7-6 and TRBJ1-1 gives the whole variable domain GAGVSQSPRYKVTKRGQDVALRCDPISGHVSLYWYRQALGQGPEFLTYFNYEAQQDKSGLPNDRFSAERPEGSISTLTIQRTEQRDSAMYRCASSLVIGGAVNTEAFFGQGTRLTVV.

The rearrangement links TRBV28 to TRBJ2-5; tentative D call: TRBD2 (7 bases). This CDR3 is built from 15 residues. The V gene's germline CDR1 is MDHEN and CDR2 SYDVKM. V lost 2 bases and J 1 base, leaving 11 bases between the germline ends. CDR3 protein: CASSLAGALQETQYF. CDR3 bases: TGTGCCAGCAGTTTAGCGGGGGCCCTCCAAGAGACCCAGTACTTC.